This TCR beta chain was captured in a study of CD8+ T cells in alopecia areata. Study conclusions and caveats: When scalp samples are sequenced, resident alphabeta T cells of normal skin are also captured. More clonal than normal scalp was lesional scalp, particularly alopecia totalis/universalis. Against the mouse data, patients shared TCRs less clearly, possibly for HLA reasons.

RNA extraction was followed by reverse transcription into cDNA, which acted as the sequencing template. Some clones are missing from TCRdb's copy, which holds only in-frame ones; the method was immunoSEQ multiplex PCR. The table records approximately 99,000 clones, approximately 60% of them present only once. Using a FACSAria, the CD4+ and CD8+ T cells were sorted from the PBMCs. As regards this clone: The antigen remains undetermined.

Trimming removed 1 base at V and 1 base at J, with 5 bases between. Germline V lookup: CDR1 MNHNS, CDR2 SASEGT. This CDR3 spans 15 amino acids. The gene calls are TRBV6-1 and TRBJ2-6, with D unclear. The sequence was collected from a human donor in good health. Sequencing used CD8+ T cells sorted from blood. CDR3 region: CASSEGSSGANVLTF. DNA for the CDR3: TGTGCCAGCAGTGAAGGGTCGTCTGGGGCCAACGTCCTGACTTTC.